Sequencing of this T cell receptor beta chain was carried out in a study of cytomegalovirus exposure and HLA in healthy donors. Between the trimmed V and J ends, which lost 0 bases and 0 bases, there was a span of 14 bases. The CDR3 totals 17 residues. Per germline, CDR1 LNHNV and CDR2 YYDKDF (reference sequence). 60 Vbeta and 13 Jbeta primers were used in PCR. Data came from immunoSEQ multiplex PCR; TCRdb stores just in-frame clones and leaves some out. The repertoire shows 110,000 to 150,000 clones; the top ten hold 2% to 3%. The genes are TRBV15 and TRBJ1-1; D remains ambiguous. Sequencing was done on a sample of PBMCs. This sequence originates from a man aged 40-55 years in good health and CMV-seronegative. CDR3 amino acids: CATSRDNFLAMNTEAFF. DNA for the CDR3: TGTGCCACCAGCAGAGATAATTTTCTAGCGATGAACACTGAAGCTTTCTTT.